This T cell receptor (beta chain) came from a study of cytomegalovirus exposure and HLA in healthy donors. Researchers ran the PCR with 60 Vbeta and 13 Jbeta primers. Assay: immunoSEQ multiplex PCR; the TCRdb copy retains only in-frame clones and omits some. Among about 140,000 clones, about 61% were seen once, and the ten largest hold around 1.9%. Findings and caveats of the study: Researchers counted 150 to 200 TCR beta chains as cytomegalovirus-associated. V- and J-gene trimming of TCR beta was linked (in a later analysis) to a missense DCLRE1C variant.

A word on this clone: Its antigen is unidentified.

The CDR3 contains 16 residues. The germline CDR1 and CDR2 sequences are LNHDA and SQIVND (reference sequence). J gave up 2 bases and V 3 bases, and 6 bases lay outside the gene matches. What was sequenced was PBMCs. This rearrangement joins TRBV19 to TRBJ2-3, with 9 bases lining up with TRBD2. The clonotype was recovered from a male donor in good health and CMV-seronegative. This chain's CDR3 is CASSISSGGYTDTQYF. CDR3 nucleotides: TGTGCCAGTAGTATCAGTAGCGGGGGATACACAGATACGCAGTATTTT.